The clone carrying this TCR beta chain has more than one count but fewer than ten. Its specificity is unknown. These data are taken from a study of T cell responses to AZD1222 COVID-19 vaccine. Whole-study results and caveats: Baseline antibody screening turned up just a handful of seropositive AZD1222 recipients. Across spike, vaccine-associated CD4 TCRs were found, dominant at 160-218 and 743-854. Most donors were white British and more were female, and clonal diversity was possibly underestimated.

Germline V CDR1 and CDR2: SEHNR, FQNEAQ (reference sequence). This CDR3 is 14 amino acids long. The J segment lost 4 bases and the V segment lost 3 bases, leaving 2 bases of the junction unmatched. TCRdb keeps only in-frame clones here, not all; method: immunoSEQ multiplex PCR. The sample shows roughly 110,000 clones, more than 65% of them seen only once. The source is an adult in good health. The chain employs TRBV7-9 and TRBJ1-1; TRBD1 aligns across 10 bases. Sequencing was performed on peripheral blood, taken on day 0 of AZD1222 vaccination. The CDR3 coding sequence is TGTGCCAGCAGCTTGGGGACAGGGGCCACTGAAGCTTTCTTT. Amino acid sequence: CASSLGTGATEAFF.